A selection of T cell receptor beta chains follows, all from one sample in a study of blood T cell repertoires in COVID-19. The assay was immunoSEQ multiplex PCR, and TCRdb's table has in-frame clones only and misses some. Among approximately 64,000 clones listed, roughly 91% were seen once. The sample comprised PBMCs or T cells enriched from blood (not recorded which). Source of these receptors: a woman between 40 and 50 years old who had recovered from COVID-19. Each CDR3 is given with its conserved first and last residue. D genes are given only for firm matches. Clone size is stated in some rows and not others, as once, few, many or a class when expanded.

CASSEPPGQGRDEQYF	TGTGCCAGCAGTGAACCCCCGGGACAGGGTAGAGACGAGCAGTACTTC	once	TRBV6-1	TRBJ2-7	TRBD1
CASHTWTGGHNEQFF	TGTGCCAGTCACACCTGGACAGGGGGCCACAATGAGCAGTTCTTC	NA	TRBV18	TRBJ2-1	TRBD1
CASRPGGRGDYNEQFF	TGTGCCAGTAGGCCGGGGGGGCGGGGAGACTACAATGAGCAGTTCTTC	NA	TRBV27	TRBJ2-1	TRBD2
CASSLSPGLGSNEQFF	TGTGCCAGCAGCTTATCCCCGGGACTAGGATCAAATGAGCAGTTCTTC	NA	TRBV9	TRBJ2-1	TRBD2
CASSSDKSNQPQHF	TGTGCCAGCAGCTCAGACAAGAGCAATCAGCCCCAGCATTTT	NA	TRBV5-4	TRBJ1-5	NA
CASSLETVNTEAFF	TGCGCCAGCAGCCTGGAGACAGTGAACACTGAAGCTTTCTTT	NA	TRBV5-1	TRBJ1-1	NA
CASSGGDRAVFPYYEQYF	TGTGCCAGCAGCGGCGGGGACAGGGCTGTGTTCCCCTACTACGAGCAGTACTTC	NA	TRBV13	TRBJ2-7	TRBD1
CASSPGLFSYEQYF	TGTGCCAGCAGCCCGGGACTTTTTTCCTACGAGCAGTACTTC	NA	TRBV14	TRBJ2-7	NA
CASRNGRDTNSNQPQHF	TGTGCCAGTAGAAATGGTCGGGACACAAATAGCAATCAGCCCCAGCATTTT	NA	TRBV19	TRBJ1-5	NA
CASSRQGPPQETQYF	TGTGCCAGCTCTCGACAGGGTCCCCCACAAGAGACCCAGTACTTC	NA	TRBV18	TRBJ2-5	TRBD1
CASSIGGDGELFF	TGTGCCAGTAGTATAGGGGGGGACGGGGAGCTGTTTTTT	NA	TRBV19	TRBJ2-2	NA
CASTQTGRNTEAFF	TGTGCCAGCACTCAGACAGGCCGGAACACTGAAGCTTTCTTT	NA	TRBV27	TRBJ1-1	NA
CASSVEGAAYEQYF	TGTGCCAGCAGCGTAGAGGGGGCTGCCTACGAGCAGTACTTC	NA	TRBV9	TRBJ2-7	TRBD1
CAISGTSDEQYF	TGTGCCATCAGTGGGACTAGCGACGAGCAGTACTTC	NA	TRBV10-3	TRBJ2-7	TRBD2
CAISESGQFGGAFF	TGTGCCATCAGTGAGTCGGGCCAATTTGGAGGAGCTTTCTTT	NA	TRBV10-3	TRBJ1-1	NA
CASSYSLDSLGGSTF	TGTGCCAGCAGTTACTCCTTAGACTCCCTAGGAGGCTCCACCTTC	NA	TRBV6-5	TRBJ1-2	NA
CASSKDRTSGAKTYNEQFF	TGTGCCAGCAGCAAAGACCGGACTAGCGGAGCCAAAACCTACAATGAGCAGTTCTTC	NA	TRBV21-1	TRBJ2-1	NA
CASSLAGSRFNSPLHF	TGCGCCAGCAGCTTGGCCGGTAGCCGCTTTAATTCACCCCTCCACTTT	NA	TRBV5-1	TRBJ1-6	NA
CASSAGVGTEAFF	TGTGCCAGCAGCGCAGGGGTCGGTACTGAAGCTTTCTTT	few	TRBV14	TRBJ1-1	NA
CASSFRGTYTDTQYF	TGTGCCAGCAGCTTTAGGGGCACTTACACAGATACGCAGTATTTT	NA	TRBV11-3	TRBJ2-3	NA
CASSVPGGSYNEQFF	TGTGCCAGCAGCGTTCCAGGGGGCTCCTACAATGAGCAGTTCTTC	NA	TRBV9	TRBJ2-1	TRBD1
CASSSQGSNQPQHF	TGTGCCAGCAGCTCACAGGGTAGCAATCAGCCCCAGCATTTT	NA	TRBV6-5	TRBJ1-5	NA
CASSYGSSSYNEQFF	TGTGCCAGCAGTTACGGTAGTTCCTCCTACAATGAGCAGTTCTTC	NA	TRBV6-5	TRBJ2-1	NA
CTSSPVTGRADTQYF	TGCACCAGCAGCCCAGTGACAGGGCGCGCAGATACGCAGTATTTT	NA	TRBV1	TRBJ2-3	NA
CASSYSEYTGELFF	TGTGCCAGCAGTTACTCCGAGTACACCGGGGAGCTGTTTTTT	few	TRBV6-2/TRBV6-3	TRBJ2-2	NA
CASSQVTIPGQRGYTF	TGTGCCAGCAGCCAAGTAACAATTCCGGGACAGAGGGGCTACACCTTC	NA	TRBV3-1/TRBV3-2	TRBJ1-2	TRBD1
CASSLSGSNGYEQYF	TGCGCCAGCAGCCTATCGGGATCTAACGGCTACGAGCAGTACTTC	NA	TRBV5-1	TRBJ2-7	NA
CASSITPGLANNEQFF	TGTGCCAGCAGCATAACACCGGGACTAGCCAACAATGAGCAGTTCTTC	NA	TRBV9	TRBJ2-1	TRBD2
CASSLGTRWDEKLFF	TGCGCCAGCAGCTTGGGGACTCGGTGGGATGAAAAACTGTTTTTT	NA	TRBV5-1	TRBJ1-4	NA
CASKLDYGYTF	TGTGCCAGCAAACTAGACTATGGCTACACCTTC	NA	TRBV2	TRBJ1-2	NA
CASSFQRDTDTQYF	TGTGCCAGCAGCTTCCAGCGGGACACAGATACGCAGTATTTT	NA	TRBV7-2	TRBJ2-3	TRBD2
CASSEGLNNEQFF	TGTGCCAGCAGTGAAGGGCTCAACAATGAGCAGTTCTTC	once	TRBV25-1	TRBJ2-1	NA